Listed below are T cell receptor beta chains from one sample, sequenced in a study of cytomegalovirus exposure and HLA in healthy donors. Assay: immunoSEQ multiplex PCR; the TCRdb copy retains only in-frame clones and omits some. The profile covers about 190,000 clones, with about 77% appearing a single time and under 5% taken by the ten largest. Sequenced input: PBMCs. The receptors stem from a man aged 25 to 40 in good health and CMV-seropositive. Each CDR3 is given with its conserved first and last residue. A D gene is named only where the DNA matches it firmly. The size entry is marked missing in some rows and otherwise reads once, few, many or a size class.

-	TRBV5-6	-	TRBJ1-2	TGTGCCAGCAGCTTGGGGGCAGCGGCGAACTATGGCTACACCTTC	CASSLGAAANYGYTF
TRBD1	TRBV7-7	-	TRBJ2-7	TGTGCTAGCAGCCAAGGGACAGGATCCTACGAGCAGTACTTC	CASSQGTGSYEQYF
TRBD1	TRBV5-1	-	TRBJ2-1	TGCGCCAGCAGTTCCGGGACAGGGACTTACAATGAGCAGTTCTTC	CASSSGTGTYNEQFF
TRBD1	TRBV28	-	TRBJ1-4	TGTGCCAGCCTGACAGGGCTTAATGAAAAACTGTTTTTT	CASLTGLNEKLFF
TRBD2	TRBV12-5	-	TRBJ2-1	TGTGCTAGTGGTTTGGTAAGGTCCGGGAGGGCCAAGGTTGATGAGCAGTTCTTC	CASGLVRSGRAKVDEQFF
-	TRBV6-4	-	TRBJ1-1	TGTGCCAGCAGCCACGGTGGGAACACTGAAGCTTTCTTT	CASSHGGNTEAFF
-	TRBV19	-	TRBJ1-6	TGTGCCAGTAGTATTGGGGGCTCACCCCTCCACTTT	CASSIGGSPLHF
-	TRBV5-4	-	TRBJ1-1	TGTGCCAGCAGCCGGCTAGCCATACAGGGGAACACTGAAGCTTTCTTT	CASSRLAIQGNTEAFF
-	TRBV7-2	-	TRBJ2-7	TGTGCCAGCAGCTTAATCCAGTCTGTCTCCTACGAGCAGTACTTC	CASSLIQSVSYEQYF
-	TRBV19	-	TRBJ1-5	TGTGCCAGTAGACCAACAGGTCCTAGCAATCAGCCCCAGCATTTT	CASRPTGPSNQPQHF
-	TRBV28	once	TRBJ2-7	TGTGCCAGCAGTTTTGGCACCCGAGGGACCTACGAGCAGTACTTC	CASSFGTRGTYEQYF
TRBD1	TRBV4-3	-	TRBJ1-2	TGCGCCAGCAGCCAAGTGGCCGGACAGGAAAACCTTAGAGGCTACACCTTC	CASSQVAGQENLRGYTF
TRBD1	TRBV4-1	few	TRBJ2-7	TGCGCCAGCAGCCGGACAGGGGGCTTCAACGAGCAGTACTTC	CASSRTGGFNEQYF
-	TRBV28	-	TRBJ1-1	TGTGCCAGCAGTTTAATCAGGGTGGCCACTGAAGCTTTCTTT	CASSLIRVATEAFF
TRBD1	TRBV2	few	TRBJ2-5	TGTGCCAGCAGCATGACAGGGCGATCGGGTGAGACCCAGTACTTC	CASSMTGRSGETQYF
TRBD1	TRBV4-1	once	TRBJ2-7	TGCGCCAGCAGCCACCTTGGACAGGGGGCCAACGAGCAGTACTTC	CASSHLGQGANEQYF
-	TRBV4-1	-	TRBJ2-5	TGCGCCAGCAGCCAAGATACGAGCCGAGAGGAGACCCAGTACTTC	CASSQDTSREETQYF
-	TRBV19	-	TRBJ2-4	TGTGCCAGTAGTCCGGGGGATGCCAAAAACATTCAGTACTTC	CASSPGDAKNIQYF
-	TRBV4-3	few	TRBJ2-7	TGCGCCAGCAGCCAACTATGGGGACAAGCCTTCTACGAGCAGTACTTC	CASSQLWGQAFYEQYF
-	TRBV4-1	-	TRBJ2-5	TGCGCCAGCAGCCAAGATGCCCTGGCACAGGGCTTAGGAGAGACCCAGTACTTC	CASSQDALAQGLGETQYF
TRBD2	TRBV29-1	-	TRBJ2-7	TGCAGCGTTGCGCGACTAGCGGGAGTTTCCTACGAGCAGTACTTC	CSVARLAGVSYEQYF
TRBD1	TRBV6-6	-	TRBJ1-6	TGTGCCAGCAGTTTCGCTCCGGGACAGGGAGGTTCACCCCTCCACTTT	CASSFAPGQGGSPLHF
-	TRBV11-2	-	TRBJ2-7	TGTGCCAGCAGCCCTCTGGCGCGGAGGAGCTCCTACGAGCAGTACTTC	CASSPLARRSSYEQYF
-	TRBV18	-	TRBJ2-7	TGTGCCAGCTCACCACCGTCAAAAACCTACGAGCAGTACTTC	CASSPPSKTYEQYF
TRBD1	TRBV25-1	-	TRBJ1-5	TGTGCCAGCAGCGCAGGGGGGTCTCAGCCCCAGCATTTT	CASSAGGSQPQHF
TRBD1	TRBV15	-	TRBJ1-5	TGTGCCACCAGCGCCGGGACAGGGGGCGTTCAGCCCCAGCATTTT	CATSAGTGGVQPQHF
TRBD1	TRBV27	-	TRBJ2-5	TGTGCCAGCAGTGCCCGGGTGGGACAGCGATCGGAGACCCAGTACTTC	CASSARVGQRSETQYF
-	TRBV19	-	TRBJ2-4	TGTGCCAGTAGGGCGCGGGGGCCATATCTTATTCAGTACTTC	CASRARGPYLIQYF
-	TRBV30	few	TRBJ1-1	TGTGCCTGGACTAGGGCAGGGTGGGCTGAAGCTTTCTTT	CAWTRAGWAEAFF
-	TRBV5-4	-	TRBJ2-7	TGTGCCAGCAGCCCCCGGGACTCGGGCTACGAGCAGTACTTC	CASSPRDSGYEQYF
-	TRBV10-3	-	TRBJ2-7	TGTGCCATCGGGGGGACTTCCGGCTACGAGCAGTACTTC	CAIGGTSGYEQYF
-	TRBV5-1	-	TRBJ1-1	TGCGCCAGCAGCTTTCGGGAGAGAGGCACTGAAGCTTTCTTT	CASSFRERGTEAFF
TRBD2	TRBV7-2	once	TRBJ2-3	TGTGCCAGCAGCCTGACTAGCGGGAGAGGTGATACGCAGTATTTT	CASSLTSGRGDTQYF
TRBD1	TRBV6-6	-	TRBJ2-5	TGTGCCAGCAGCCTTCCTAGACAGGGTAACCAAGAGACCCAGTACTTC	CASSLPRQGNQETQYF
TRBD1	TRBV18	few	TRBJ1-1	TGTGCCAGCTCTACAGGGGGGAACACTGAAGCTTTCTTT	CASSTGGNTEAFF
-	TRBV5-6	-	TRBJ1-5	TGTGCCAGCAGCTTGGCAAGGGGCTTCTCCCAGCATTTT	CASSLARGFSQHF